The T cell receptor (beta chain) under discussion was sequenced for a study of graft-versus-host responses after intestinal transplantation. Study-wide background: Grafts that recipients had were multivisceral, liver-intestinal, or isolated intestinal transplants. Once they had received anti-thymocyte globulin induction, all recipients took tacrolimus and steroids for approximately 3 years.

Study results and limitations: GvH clonotypes were identified within recipient marrow, with a subset emerging first in ileum or blood.

Sequencing was performed with immunoSEQ multiplex PCR; in TCRdb, only in-frame clones are kept and a portion is missing. Among 80,000 to 85,000 clones listed, roughly 89% were seen once. Concerning this clone: As yet, its antigen is unknown.

This specimen was unstimulated CD4+ T cells sorted from spleen or lymph node cells, taken before intestinal transplant. The receptor was derived from a human donor who received an intestinal transplant.

The CDR3 bases are TGTGCCAGCAGCCCGGACAGAAACACCGGGGAGCTGTTTTTT. Encoded protein: CASSPDRNTGELFF. The chain recombines TRBV7-2 with TRBJ2-2; tentatively, D is TRBD1 (6 bases). The CDR3 has 14 amino acids. CDR1 is SGHTA and CDR2 is FQGNSA in the germline V gene. V was trimmed by 5 bases and J by 2 bases, leaving 9 bases between them. The full variable domain, in which reference TRBV7-2 and TRBJ2-2 provide the parts outside the CDR3, is GAGVSQSPSNKVTEKGKDVELRCDPISGHTALYWYRQSLGQGLEFLIYFQGNSAPDKSGLPSDRFSAERTGGSVSTLTIQRTQQEDSAVYLCASSPDRNTGELFFGEGSRLTVL.